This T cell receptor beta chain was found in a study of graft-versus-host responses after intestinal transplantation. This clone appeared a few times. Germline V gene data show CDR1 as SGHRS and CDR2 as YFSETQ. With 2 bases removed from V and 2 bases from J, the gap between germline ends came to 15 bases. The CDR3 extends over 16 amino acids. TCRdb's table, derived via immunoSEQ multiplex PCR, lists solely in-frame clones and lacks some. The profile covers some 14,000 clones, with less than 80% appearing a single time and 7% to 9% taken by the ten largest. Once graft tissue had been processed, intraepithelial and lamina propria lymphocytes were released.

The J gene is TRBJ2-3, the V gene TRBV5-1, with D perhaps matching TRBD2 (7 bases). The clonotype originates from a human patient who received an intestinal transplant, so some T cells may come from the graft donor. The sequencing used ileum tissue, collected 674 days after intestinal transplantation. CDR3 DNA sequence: TGCGCCAGCAGCTTCTGGGGGGGGCGAAACACAGATACGCAGTATTTT. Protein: CASSFWGGRNTDTQYF. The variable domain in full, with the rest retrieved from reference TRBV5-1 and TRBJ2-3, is KAGVTQTPRYLIKTRGQQVTLSCSPISGHRSVSWYQQTPGQGLQFLFEYFSETQRNKGNFPGRFSGRQFSNSRSEMNVSTLELGDSALYLCASSFWGGRNTDTQYFGPGTRLTVL.